This T cell receptor beta chain was recovered during a study of cytomegalovirus exposure and HLA in healthy donors. General observations from the study: Most of the TCR beta V segments (in an earlier analysis) were productive either about 87% or about 30% of the time. The classifier reportedly diagnosed cytomegalovirus status with high specificity and sensitivity. Later work showed greater clonal expansion in HLA-associated TCR beta chains than in equally common others.

The study ran its PCR with 60 Vbeta and 13 Jbeta primers. Assay: immunoSEQ multiplex PCR; the TCRdb copy retains only in-frame clones and omits some. The data contain about 150,000 clones, 60% to 75% of them singletons. Germline assignment: CDR1 LGHNA and CDR2 YNFKEQ. The CDR3 runs 16 residues. V lost 4 bases, J lost 0 bases, and 5 bases stayed unmatched. As regards this clone: The antigen is not known.

The V call is TRBV4-2, the J call TRBJ2-2; the match to TRBD1 covers 7 bases. The receptor's source is a man aged 30 to 39 in good health and CMV-seronegative. Sequencing was carried out using PBMCs. The DNA for the CDR3 is TGTGCCAGCAGCCCCGGGGACAGAACGAACACCGGGGAGCTGTTTTTT. Its translation: CASSPGDRTNTGELFF.